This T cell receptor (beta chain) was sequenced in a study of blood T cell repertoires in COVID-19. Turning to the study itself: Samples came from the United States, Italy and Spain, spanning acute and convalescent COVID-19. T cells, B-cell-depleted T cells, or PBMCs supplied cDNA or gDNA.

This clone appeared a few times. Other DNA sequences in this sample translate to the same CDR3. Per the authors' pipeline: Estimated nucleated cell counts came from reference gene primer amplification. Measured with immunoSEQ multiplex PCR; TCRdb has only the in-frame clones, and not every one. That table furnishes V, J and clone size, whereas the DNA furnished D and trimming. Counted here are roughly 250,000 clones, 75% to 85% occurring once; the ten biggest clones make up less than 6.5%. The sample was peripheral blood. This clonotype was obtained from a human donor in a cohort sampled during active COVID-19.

The CDR3 sequence: CASSMGQVNTEAFF. In nucleotides, the CDR3 is TGTGCCAGTAGTATGGGACAAGTAAACACTGAAGCTTTCTTT. This chain links TRBV19 with TRBJ1-1; D may be TRBD1 (6 bases). V was clipped by 3 bases and J by 2 bases, with 10 bases between them. The CDR3 has 14 amino acids. Per the germline V gene, CDR1 is LNHDA and CDR2 is SQIVND (reference sequence).